This TCR beta chain was recovered during a study of cytomegalovirus exposure and HLA in healthy donors. With regard to this clone: Its cognate antigen is unknown.

The study ran its PCR with 60 Vbeta and 13 Jbeta primers. The assay was immunoSEQ multiplex PCR, and TCRdb's table has in-frame clones only and misses some. The sample has roughly 65,000 clones, 80% seen once. Germline CDR1 MRHNA, CDR2 SNTAGT. The V and J ends lost 3 bases and 7 bases, in that order; junction bases with no gene match: 3. This CDR3 spans 13 amino acids. Broader study findings: Cytomegalovirus association was listed for 164 TCR beta chains. Earlier analysis found most TCR beta V segments productive about 90% or about 30% of the time. HLA alleles showed associations with 16,951 TCR beta sequences in a later analysis, at a 0.05 false discovery rate. The authors reported that TCR beta sequences could predict HLA-A and HLA-B alleles. These predictions were accurate for most subjects in the first cohort.

J is TRBJ2-1 and V is TRBV6-4; 7 bases are a match to TRBD2. The sequencing input was PBMCs. The TCR was taken from a woman aged 25 to 39 in good health and CMV-seronegative. CDR3 loop: CASSEQGGNEQFF. Here the CDR3 DNA reads TGTGCCAGCAGTGAGCAGGGAGGGAATGAGCAGTTCTTC.